This T cell receptor beta chain was sequenced during a study of graft-versus-host responses after intestinal transplantation. Study information: All recipients got anti-thymocyte globulin induction, then tacrolimus and steroids for about 3 years. Study outcomes and limitations: Researchers found GvH clones in recipient marrow, and some showed up first in ileum or blood.

With 0 bases clipped from V and 4 bases from J, the junction kept 2 bases outside the gene matches. Looked up from germline, CDR1 is SGHNT and CDR2 is YYREEE (reference sequence). This CDR3 has 14 residues. Generated by immunoSEQ multiplex PCR, the TCRdb table keeps only in-frame clones and is missing some. The table has around 100,000 clones, more than 85% seen once. This clone appeared a single time. Antigen unknown. This sequence was found in a human donor who received an intestinal transplant. Sample: unstimulated CD8+ T cells sorted from spleen or lymph node cells, taken before intestinal transplant. The chain employs TRBV5-4 and TRBJ2-7; 9 nucleotides agree with TRBD1. The CDR3 loop is CASSLGGQGYEQYF. CDR3 in DNA: TGTGCCAGCAGCTTGGGTGGACAGGGGTACGAGCAGTACTTC.